This T cell receptor beta chain was sequenced during a study of blood T cell repertoires in COVID-19. Study in general: The analysed material was cDNA or gDNA that came from T cells, B-cell-depleted T cells, or PBMCs.

The V and J ends lost 5 bases and 2 bases, in that order; junction bases with no gene match: 14. The CDR3 consists of 19 residues. Germline assignment: CDR1 MNHNY and CDR2 SVGAGI (reference sequence). In the source study's methods: Nucleated cell number was recorded as an estimate derived from reference gene primer amplification. Libraries were prepared by immunoSEQ multiplex PCR; TCRdb keeps only in-frame clonotypes and omits some of them. The DNA was the basis for D and trimming; V, J and clone size are from that table. Among under 150,000 clones, roughly 72% were seen once, and the ten largest hold less than 14%.

The J gene is TRBJ2-7, the V gene TRBV6-6; 14 bases fit TRBD2. The TCR comes from a human donor in a cohort sampled during active COVID-19. The sequenced sample consisted of peripheral blood. In nucleotides, the CDR3 is TGTGCCAGCAGTCCCCGGACTAGCGGGGGGCCCTACCAGACCTACGAGCAGTACTTC. It encodes CASSPRTSGGPYQTYEQYF.